This T cell receptor beta chain was documented in a study of cytomegalovirus exposure and HLA in healthy donors. Looking at the study overall: The 120 validation repertoires and the approximately 700 first-cohort repertoires shared a platform, a later analysis reported.

Study-wide results and limits: Most observed TCR sequences were rare, whereas some public TCRs were detected in many donors. Confirmation in vitro established that three CMV-associated chains were specific for CMV antigens.

Some clones are missing from TCRdb's copy, which holds only in-frame ones; the method was immunoSEQ multiplex PCR. The table shows 280,000 or so clones, with roughly 90% occurring only once. To note about this clone: Its antigen is unknown.

Trimming shortened V by 3 bases and J by 5 bases, and 7 bases separated the two germline ends. CDR1 MDHEN and CDR2 SYDVKM come from the germline V gene. The CDR3 covers 12 residues. The chain carries TRBV28 and TRBJ2-5; no reliable D call. This TCR derives from a woman aged 18-29 years in good health and CMV-seronegative. Sequences were obtained from PBMCs. CDR3: CASSLPVETQYF. The CDR3 DNA is TGTGCCAGCAGTTTGCCGGTGGAGACCCAGTACTTC.